The source of this TCR beta chain is a study of chemoradiotherapy in HPV16-positive cancers. Overall study: Candidate HPV-specific T-cell clones and common TCR motifs came from functional assays in a couple of HPV16-positive patients. Whole-study results and caveats: In HPV16-positive patients, HPV-responsive T-cell expansion tracked better recurrence-free survival.

As regards this clone: Antigen specificity is unknown.

Trimming cost V 4 bases and J 7 bases; bases outside gene matches: 15. Germline-derived CDR1 and CDR2 are SGHDN and FVKESK. The CDR3 contains 17 residues. Repertoires were generated with immunoSEQ multiplex PCR, while TCRdb's copy carries only in-frame clones and drops some. The sample lists about 4,700 clones; approximately 88% were seen once. The specimen comprised tumor tissue, sampled from a patient who underwent chemoradiotherapy. This chain uses TRBV14 with TRBJ2-1, with 8 nucleotides matching TRBD1. The source of this sequence is a human donor with HPV-associated anogenital cancer. The CDR3 region is CASSRRSWQGAKNEQFF. In nucleotides, the CDR3 is TGTGCCAGCAGCCGACGGTCATGGCAGGGGGCAAAGAATGAGCAGTTCTTC. Full variable domain (missing parts from reference TRBV14 and TRBJ2-1): EAGVTQFPSHSVIEKGQTVTLRCDPISGHDNLYWYRRVMGKEIKFLLHFVKESKQDESGMPNNRFLAERTGGTYSTLKVQPAELEDSGVYFCASSRRSWQGAKNEQFFGPGTRLTVL.